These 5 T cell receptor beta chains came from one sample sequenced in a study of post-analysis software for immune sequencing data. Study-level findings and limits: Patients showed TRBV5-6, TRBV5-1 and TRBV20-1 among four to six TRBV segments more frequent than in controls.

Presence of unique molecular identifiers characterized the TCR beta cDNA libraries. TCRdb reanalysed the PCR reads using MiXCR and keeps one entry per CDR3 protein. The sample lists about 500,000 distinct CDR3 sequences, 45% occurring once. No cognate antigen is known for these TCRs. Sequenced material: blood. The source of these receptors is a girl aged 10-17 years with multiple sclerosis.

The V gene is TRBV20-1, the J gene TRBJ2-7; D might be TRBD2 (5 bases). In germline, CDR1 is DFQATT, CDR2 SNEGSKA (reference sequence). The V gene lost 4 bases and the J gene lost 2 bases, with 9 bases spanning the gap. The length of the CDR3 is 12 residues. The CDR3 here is CSANRDPYEQYF. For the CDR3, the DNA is TGCAGTGCTAACCGGGATCCCTACGAGCAGTACTTC.

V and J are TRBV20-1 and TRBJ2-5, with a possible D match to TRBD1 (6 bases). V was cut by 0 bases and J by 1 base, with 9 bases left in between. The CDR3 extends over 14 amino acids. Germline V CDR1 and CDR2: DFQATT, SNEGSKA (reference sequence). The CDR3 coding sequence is TGCAGTGCTAGAGATCCACAGGGCCAAGAGACCCAGTACTTC. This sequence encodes CSARDPQGQETQYF.

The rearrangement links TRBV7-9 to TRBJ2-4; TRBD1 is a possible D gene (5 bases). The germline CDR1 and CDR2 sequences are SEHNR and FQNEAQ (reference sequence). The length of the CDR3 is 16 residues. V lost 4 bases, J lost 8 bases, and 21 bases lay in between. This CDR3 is CASSSYLGQVRDIQYF. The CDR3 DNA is TGTGCCAGCAGCTCCTACCTTGGACAAGTAAGAGACATTCAGTACTTC.

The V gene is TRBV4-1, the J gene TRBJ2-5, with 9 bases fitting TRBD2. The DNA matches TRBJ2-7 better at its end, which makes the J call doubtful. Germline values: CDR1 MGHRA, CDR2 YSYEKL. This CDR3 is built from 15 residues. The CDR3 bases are TGCGCCAGCAGCCTCGAAGCGGGAGGATTCTACGAGCAGTACTTC. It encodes CASSLEAGGFYEQYF.

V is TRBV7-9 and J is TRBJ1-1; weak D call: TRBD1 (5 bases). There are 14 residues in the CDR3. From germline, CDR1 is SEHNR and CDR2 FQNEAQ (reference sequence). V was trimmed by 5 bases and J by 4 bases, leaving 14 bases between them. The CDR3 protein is CASSGPGPFTEAFF. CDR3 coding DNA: TGTGCCAGCAGCGGTCCGGGGCCATTCACTGAAGCTTTCTTT.